Reported below is one T cell receptor beta chain. Its binding antigen is unknown. No base-level quality is on record; no much larger clone is a single base apart. Looking up the germline V gene (reference sequence) yields CDR1 SEHNR and CDR2 FQNEAQ. Compared with germline, V lacks 5 bases and J lacks 1 base; bases without a gene match: 11. The CDR3 starts with the cysteine, ends with the phenylalanine, and has 17 residues. Of all the DNA, just the CDR3 is kept, 51 bases in frame from base 1. cDNA was synthesized by template-switch 5'RACE using a primer with a 10-nucleotide random unique molecular identifier that tagged each TCR transcript. Every sequencing run yielded over 190 million TCR-beta sequences covering 15-18 subjects. The RNeasy kit was used for extraction of total RNA. The KAPA Real-time Library Amplification kit was used to amplify TCR-beta VDJ regions with primers for the TCR constant region and the 5'RACE anchor. A first PCR added sample indexes and Illumina adaptors, and a second PCR then raised library yield. The roughly 650 bp TCR product was size-selected on a 2% E-gel SizeSelection system after Ampure bead purification. Before pooling, library quality was assessed on a Bioanalyzer, concentration was determined with Qubit, and library quantification was performed with the Kapa Library Quantification kit. Libraries were sequenced paired-end 2 x 150 bp on an Illumina HiSeq 2500. To increase sequence diversity, about 25-31% phiX was spiked into each library pool. As for how the authors treated the data: Quality-filtered reads were processed with the UMI-based MiGEC pipeline, which removed over 85% of raw TCR sequences during error correction. VDJ genes were aligned to IMGT germline references, and clonotypes were defined by unique CDR3 amino acid sequence plus V-J genes. Clonal expansion, Shannon diversity and CDR3 relatedness (CalcPairwiseDistances, ClusterSamples) were evaluated with VDJtools, and phylogenetic trees were built with CLCbio workbench. A clone was classed as expanded if it had 8 or more unique UMIs, a cutoff based on coefficient-of-variation modelling across technical triplicates. TCRdb ran its own pipeline on the public reads, namely fastp trimming at Q25 and MiXCR clone calling, and kept in-frame beta chains. CDR3 protein duplicates are merged, each entry listing the most common genes and DNA. It is TCRdb's table, rather than the study itself, that gives the V and J calls and clone size. This sample lists fewer than 25,000 distinct CDR3 sequences; 10% to 15% were detected once. The ten largest account for 10% to 15% of the sample.

This record comes from a study of neurological immune-mediated disorders (dated by TCRdb to the late 2010s). Looking at the study overall: Peripheral blood TCR-beta repertoires from HTLV-I-associated myelopathy (HAM/TSP) patients, multiple sclerosis patients and healthy controls were compared by UMI-based sequencing. The 90 to 120 TCR-beta libraries covered PBMC samples along with longitudinal samples, technical triplicates, and paired sorted CD4+ and CD8+ T-cell subsets. The cohort included around 70 subjects: roughly 15 with HAM/TSP, some 35 with multiple sclerosis, and roughly 20 healthy controls. General study outcomes and caveats: TCR clonal expansion was highest in HAM/TSP patients and lowest in MS patients, with MS patients falling below even healthy controls. No identical CDR3 amino acid sequences were shared among expanded clones across subjects, suggesting private TCR-beta repertoires in all groups.

For the unsorted PBMC libraries, 2 million PBMCs were stored in RNAlater at -80 degrees C until RNA extraction and were used to generate the libraries. Peripheral blood underwent Ficoll-Hypaque density gradient centrifugation to isolate PBMCs, which were then cryopreserved in liquid nitrogen. The rearranged chain carries TRBV7-9 and TRBJ1-1; 9 bases in between match TRBD1. This sequence was found in a woman aged 60 to 75 with HTLV-1-associated myelopathy (HAM/TSP). Sequencing was done on a sample of PBMCs. The CDR3 region: CASSGRDREPGNTEAFF. The nucleotides are TGTGCCAGCAGCGGTCGGGACAGGGAACCAGGGAACACTGAAGCTTTCTTT.